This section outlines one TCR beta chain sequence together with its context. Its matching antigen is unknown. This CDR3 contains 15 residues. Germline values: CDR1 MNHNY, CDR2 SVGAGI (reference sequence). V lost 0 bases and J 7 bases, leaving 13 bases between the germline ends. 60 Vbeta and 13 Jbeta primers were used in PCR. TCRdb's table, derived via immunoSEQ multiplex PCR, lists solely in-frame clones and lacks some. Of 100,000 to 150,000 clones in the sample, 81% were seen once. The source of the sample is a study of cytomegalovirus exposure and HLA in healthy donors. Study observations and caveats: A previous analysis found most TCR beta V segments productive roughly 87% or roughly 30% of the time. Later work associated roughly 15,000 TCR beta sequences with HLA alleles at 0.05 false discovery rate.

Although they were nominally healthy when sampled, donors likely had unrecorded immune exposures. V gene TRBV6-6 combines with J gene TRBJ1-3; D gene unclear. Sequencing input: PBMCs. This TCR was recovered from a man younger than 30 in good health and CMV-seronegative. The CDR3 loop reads CASSYSNGFGNTIYF. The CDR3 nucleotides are TGTGCCAGCAGTTACTCTAACGGGTTCGGTAACACCATATATTTT.